This T cell receptor (beta chain) was identified during a study of blood T cell repertoires in COVID-19. Study background: COVID-19 samples collected from the United States, Italy and Spain covered acute and convalescent phases. PBMCs, B-cell-depleted T cells, or T cells were the source of the cDNA or gDNA that made up the material.

The CDR3 has 20 amino acids. In the source study's methods: Estimated nucleated cell counts came from reference gene primer amplification. This table comes from immunoSEQ multiplex PCR, and its TCRdb copy is limited to in-frame clones, with some not included. The D gene and trimming were derived from the DNA, and the V and J assignments and clone size from that table. The data show about 250,000 clones, 88% seen once. V and J are TRBV21-1 and TRBJ2-3; the table's D call, TRBD2, has no DNA check behind it. TRBV21-1 represents a pseudogene. The receptor was isolated from an elderly man with acute or convalescent COVID-19. The sequencing sample was made of peripheral blood. The CDR3 sequence: CASSDPGTTQTPGQRYTQYF. The CDR3 coding sequence is TGTGCCAGCAGCGATCCCGGGACTACCCAAACCCCCGGGCAACGCTATACGCAGTATTTT.